This TCR beta chain comes out of a study of T cell repertoires in cytomegalovirus infection. For the study at large: Both a matching HLA type and CMV infection were indicated by public TCR beta signatures.

TCRdb itself ran the reads through MiXCR, one entry per CDR3 protein. The sample contains over 100,000 distinct CDR3 sequences, over 9% of which appear only once. Findings of the study overall: Clonotype analysis showed dominance of the ex vivo response by HLA-C-restricted CMV-specific TCR beta clonotypes.

Many counts were recorded for this clonotype. Its antigen is as yet unknown. Trimming cost V 1 base and J 3 bases, with 6 bases left between them. The CDR3 runs to 14 residues. The germline CDR1 and CDR2 sequences are SGHTA and FQGNSA. The sample taken for sequencing was PBMCs, sequenced either directly or after in vitro stimulation (not recorded which). This receptor was taken from a human donor in good health (CMV status not recorded). Some clones in this sample may be carry-over from other donors' samples. The chain uses TRBV7-2 and TRBJ2-2; D is unclear. CDR3 DNA sequence: TGTGCCAGCAGCTTAGAGACCCACACCGGGGAGCTGTTTTTT. It translates to CASSLETHTGELFF.